This T cell receptor (beta chain) derives from a study of T cells in Graves' hyperthyroidism and ophthalmopathy. Study overall: Peripheral blood samples were taken at initial diagnosis, prior to any treatment. The study, taken as a whole, reports: Blood also carried most thyroid clonotypes expanded above 0.001.

Ophthalmopathy cases scored 3 or more on the Clinical Activity Score and 4 or more on NOSPECS grade, with duration below 3 months. Lactation, pregnancy, other autoimmune disease or uncontrolled infection excluded patients. At least ten counts were recorded for this clonotype. No antigen is known for it. From germline, CDR1 is SQVTM and CDR2 ANQGSEA. This CDR3 comprises 14 residues. Losses at the gene ends were 7 bases for V and 15 bases for J; bases not matched to a gene: 19. From RNA transcripts, TCR beta CDR3 regions were amplified. HTBI primers drove first-round RT-PCR of the TCR CDR3. TCRdb used MiXCR to reprocess the multiplex PCR reads, holding one entry per CDR3 protein. The sample carries roughly 500,000 distinct CDR3 sequences, around 22% recorded once.

This sequence was found in a woman aged 25-40 years with Graves' ophthalmopathy. The chain joins TRBV29-1 to TRBJ2-2, with 8 bases lining up with TRBD2. The sequenced sample was blood. This CDR3 is CSALSGLGSGKVFF. CDR3 sequence (DNA): TGCAGCGCCCTCTCGGGACTAGGATCAGGGAAGGTGTTTTTT.